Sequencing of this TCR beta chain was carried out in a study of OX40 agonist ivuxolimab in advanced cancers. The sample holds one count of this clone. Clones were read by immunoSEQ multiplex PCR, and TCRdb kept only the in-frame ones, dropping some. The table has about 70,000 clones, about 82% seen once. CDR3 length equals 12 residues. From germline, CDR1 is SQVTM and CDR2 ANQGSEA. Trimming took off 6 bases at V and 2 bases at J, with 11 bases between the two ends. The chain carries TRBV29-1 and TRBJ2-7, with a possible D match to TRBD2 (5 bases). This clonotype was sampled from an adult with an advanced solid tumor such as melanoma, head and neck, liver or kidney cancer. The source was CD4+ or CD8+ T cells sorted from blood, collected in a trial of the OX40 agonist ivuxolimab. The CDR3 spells CSVSEAAYEQYF. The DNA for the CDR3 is TGCAGCGTGTCGGAGGCTGCCTACGAGCAGTACTTC.